The next 30 T cell receptor beta chains were all read from a single sample in a study of cytomegalovirus exposure and HLA in healthy donors. Primers included in the PCR were 60 Vbeta and 13 Jbeta primers. The table came from immunoSEQ multiplex PCR; TCRdb's copy has only in-frame clones and leaves some out. The sample consists of about 130,000 clones, 80% of them appearing once. The sample taken for sequencing was PBMCs. The receptors were gathered from a female donor in good health and CMV-seronegative.

The chain employs TRBV7-8 and TRBJ2-1; D is ambiguous. Trimming removed 4 bases from V and 1 base from J, with 8 bases in between. The CDR3 runs 14 residues. CDR1 is SGHVS, CDR2 FQNEAQ, per germline. CDR3: CASSSYTSYNEQFF. Here the CDR3 DNA reads TGTGCCAGCAGCTCTTACACATCCTACAATGAGCAGTTCTTC.

This chain uses TRBV4-2 with TRBJ2-3; TRBD2 matches at 11 bases. V lost 1 base and J lost 0; bases outside the gene matches: 6. The germline gives CDR1 LGHNA, CDR2 YNFKEQ. The CDR3 is made up of 18 amino acids. The CDR3 DNA reads TGTGCCAGCAGCCAAGGATACCGGACTAGCGGGAGCACAGATACGCAGTATTTT. Its translation: CASSQGYRTSGSTDTQYF.

In DNA form, the CDR3 reads TGTGCCAGCAGTGATCTTAACTGGGGGGGCCAAGGGAATGAGCAGTTCTTC. Amino acids: CASSDLNWGGQGNEQFF. The chain employs TRBV6-1 and TRBJ2-1; the D gene is possibly TRBD2 (7 bases). The CDR3 is 17 amino acids. Per the germline V gene, CDR1 is MNHNS and CDR2 is SASEGT. Trimming removed 3 bases from V and 7 bases from J, with 22 bases in between.

V usage is TRBV10-1 and J usage is TRBJ2-7, with 10 bases aligning to TRBD2. This CDR3 contains 15 residues. Unmatched junction bases numbered 5, after V lost 4 bases and J lost 2 bases. Germline V CDR1 and CDR2: WNHNN, SYGVQD (reference sequence). The CDR3 region is CASSGTTSGAYEQYF. The DNA of the CDR3 is TGCGCCAGCAGTGGCACAACTAGCGGGGCCTACGAGCAGTACTTC.

J is TRBJ1-2 and V is TRBV14; 7 bases align to TRBD1. Trimming took 8 bases from V and 8 from J; bases not matched to a gene: 8. The CDR3 contains 12 residues. Looked up from germline, CDR1 is SGHDN and CDR2 is FVKESK. In DNA, the CDR3 is TGTGCCAGCTCACACAGGGGAGTCGGCTACACCTTC. As protein: CASSHRGVGYTF.

This chain links TRBV5-6 with TRBJ2-1, with 8 positions matching TRBD2. The CDR3 covers 17 residues. J lost 8 bases, V lost 0 bases, and 13 bases had no gene match. Germline loops: CDR1 SGHDT, CDR2 YYEEEE. As DNA, the CDR3 is TGTGCCAGCAGCTTGGAGGTGTCCAGCGGGAGTTACGATGAGCAGTTCTTC. Amino acids: CASSLEVSSGSYDEQFF.

The CDR3: CAIPGQGGRTRTEAFF. CDR3 bases: TGTGCCATCCCCGGACAGGGGGGTAGGACACGAACTGAAGCTTTCTTT. The V call is TRBV18, the J call TRBJ1-1; TRBD1 agrees at 10 bases. The CDR3 is 16 amino acids. CDR1 is KGHSH and CDR2 is LQKENI in the germline V gene. With 10 bases clipped from V and 5 bases from J, the junction kept 16 bases outside the gene matches.

The rearrangement joins TRBV14 to TRBJ1-1; D is unresolved. Germline V CDR1 and CDR2: SGHDN, FVKESK. The CDR3 is made up of 12 amino acids. V lost 2 bases, J lost 5 bases, and 6 bases lay in between. CDR3 coding DNA: TGTGCCAGCAGCCAACGGGGTACTGAAGCTTTCTTT. Protein product: CASSQRGTEAFF.

J is TRBJ2-5 and V is TRBV5-4, with TRBD2 matching 8 bases. CDR3 length: 16 amino acids. Germline V gene data show CDR1 as SGHNT and CDR2 as YYREEE (reference sequence). J was trimmed by 1 base and V by 2 bases; bases with no gene match: 7. CDR3 protein: CASSFAGTRIQETQYF. The CDR3 nucleotides read TGTGCCAGCAGCTTCGCCGGGACTAGAATCCAAGAGACCCAGTACTTC.

The chain uses TRBV14 and TRBJ2-7; unclear D gene. The CDR3 contains 14 residues. V was cut by 1 base and J by 2 bases, with 9 bases left in between. In germline, CDR1 is SGHDN, CDR2 FVKESK. CDR3 coding DNA: TGTGCCAGCAGCCAAGTTGGGCCCCCCTACGAGCAGTACTTC. As protein: CASSQVGPPYEQYF. Together with reference TRBV14 and TRBJ2-7, the CDR3 gives the full variable domain: EAGVTQFPSHSVIEKGQTVTLRCDPISGHDNLYWYRRVMGKEIKFLLHFVKESKQDESGMPNNRFLAERTGGTYSTLKVQPAELEDSGVYFCASSQVGPPYEQYFGPGTRLTVT.

This chain's CDR3 is CASSYFGQGTGETQYF. CDR3 in DNA: TGTGCCAGCAGTTACTTCGGACAGGGGACGGGAGAGACCCAGTACTTC. The V and J genes are TRBV6-5 and TRBJ2-5, with 9 nucleotides matching TRBD1. CDR1 is MNHEY and CDR2 is SVGAGI in the germline V gene. The CDR3 sequence is 16 residues long. V was clipped by 1 base and J by 4 bases; unmatched bases: 7.

Worth noting for this clone: Within the sample, other DNA sequences also encode this same CDR3. The chain employs TRBV19 and TRBJ1-2; D is unclear. CDR1 is LNHDA and CDR2 is SQIVND in the germline V gene (reference sequence). Trimming took 0 bases from V and 6 from J, leaving 8 bases between them. The CDR3 runs 13 residues. This chain's CDR3 is CASSIEGRNGYTF. CDR3 nucleotide sequence: TGTGCCAGTAGTATAGAGGGCAGAAATGGCTACACCTTC. The full variable domain, completed using reference TRBV19 and TRBJ1-2, is DGGITQSPKYLFRKEGQNVTLSCEQNLNHDAMYWYRQDPGQGLRLIYYSQIVNDFQKGDIAEGYSVSREKKESFPLTVTSAQKNPTAFYLCASSIEGRNGYTFGSGTRLTVV.

The chain is built from TRBV28 and TRBJ2-5; TRBD1 matches at 11 bases. The ends lost 6 bases at V and 5 bases at J; junction bases unmatched: 5. The CDR3 totals 14 residues. The germline gives CDR1 MDHEN, CDR2 SYDVKM. The CDR3 region has the DNA TGTGCCAGCAGACGGACAGGGGGCGATGAGACCCAGTACTTC. Translated, it gives CASRRTGGDETQYF. The full variable domain, its missing parts supplied by reference TRBV28 and TRBJ2-5, is DVKVTQSSRYLVKRTGEKVFLECVQDMDHENMFWYRQDPGLGLRLIYFSYDVKMKEKGDIPEGYSVSREKKERFSLILESASTNQTSMYLCASRRTGGDETQYFGPGTRLLVL.

Only one count was recorded for this clone. V is TRBV11-2 and J is TRBJ1-5; D not certain. This CDR3 has 15 amino acids. The germline V and J ends were trimmed by 0 bases and 4 bases, with 10 bases remaining between them. CDR1 and CDR2 from the germline V gene are SGHAT and FQNNGV. The CDR3 region is CASSLDLQVNQPQHF. CDR3 in DNA: TGTGCCAGCAGCTTAGATCTTCAGGTGAATCAGCCCCAGCATTTT.

This chain connects TRBV5-1 to TRBJ2-1; a possible D gene is TRBD1 (6 bases). Trimming left V 7 bases short and J 4 bases short, with 15 bases between. There are 14 residues in the CDR3. Germline V CDR1 and CDR2: SGHRS, YFSETQ. CDR3 coding DNA: TGCGCCAGCGTTCGCACAGGGTTATACAATGAGCAGTTCTTC. It codes for CASVRTGLYNEQFF. The complete variable domain, with remaining parts taken from reference TRBV5-1 and TRBJ2-1, reads KAGVTQTPRYLIKTRGQQVTLSCSPISGHRSVSWYQQTPGQGLQFLFEYFSETQRNKGNFPGRFSGRQFSNSRSEMNVSTLELGDSALYLCASVRTGLYNEQFFGPGTRLTVL.

The chain uses TRBV9 and TRBJ2-7; 9 bases fit TRBD1. J was trimmed by 5 bases and V by 0 bases; bases with no gene match: 9. CDR3 length: 16 residues. CDR1 is SGDLS and CDR2 is YYNGEE in the germline V gene. The CDR3 region is CASSVVLRDRDHEQYF. In DNA form, the CDR3 reads TGTGCCAGCAGCGTAGTACTCCGGGACAGGGATCACGAGCAGTACTTC.

This clone was detected only a few times. V and J are TRBV28 and TRBJ2-7, with TRBD1 matching 8 bases. The CDR3 extends over 17 amino acids. The germline V gene has CDR1 MDHEN and CDR2 SYDVKM. J lost 1 base, V lost 5 bases, and 13 bases had no gene match. The CDR3 spells CASSPLDRGPLSYEQYF. CDR3 coding DNA: TGTGCCAGCAGTCCACTTGACAGGGGACCACTTTCCTACGAGCAGTACTTC.

This clone was detected a few times. The chain combines TRBV6-1 with TRBJ1-5, with 8 nucleotides matching TRBD1. The CDR3 sequence is 17 residues long. Unmatched junction bases numbered 15, after V lost 8 bases and J lost 3 bases. Germline CDR1 MNHNS, CDR2 SASEGT. The CDR3 sequence is CASGGLTGGGNNQPQHF. The CDR3 DNA follows: TGTGCCAGCGGTGGCCTTACAGGGGGTGGCAACAATCAGCCCCAGCATTTT.

The genes are TRBV7-8 and TRBJ2-2, with D possibly TRBD1 on 6 matching bases. This CDR3 spans 13 amino acids. Trimming cost V 4 bases and J 6 bases, with 9 bases left between them. The germline V gene has CDR1 SGHVS and CDR2 FQNEAQ. CDR3 loop: CASSSWGPGELFF. CDR3 DNA: TGTGCCAGCAGCTCTTGGGGGCCCGGGGAGCTGTTTTTT.

This CDR3 is CASSDLRGSQPQHF. The CDR3 nucleotides read TGTGCCAGCAGTGACCTTCGGGGGTCTCAGCCCCAGCATTTT. The genes are TRBV6-1 and TRBJ1-5; tentative D call: TRBD1 (5 bases). Trimming took off 3 bases at V and 6 bases at J, with 12 bases between the two ends. The CDR3 extends over 14 amino acids. Germline V gene sequence: CDR1 MNHNS, CDR2 SASEGT.

The rearrangement uses TRBV11-2 and TRBJ2-3; 9 nucleotides line up with TRBD2. The CDR3 is 18 residues long. The germline V gene encodes CDR1 SGHAT and CDR2 FQNNGV. J gave up 5 bases and V 2 bases, and 14 bases lay outside the gene matches. The DNA for the CDR3 is TGTGCCAGCAGCTTATTCGGGAGGGCGGGGGGGCTGATAGATACGCAGTATTTT. Translation: CASSLFGRAGGLIDTQYF.

The rearrangement links TRBV6-1 to TRBJ2-7, with a possible D match to TRBD2 (5 bases). V gave up 5 bases and J gave up 1 base, with 15 bases separating them. CDR3 length: 15 amino acids. Germline loops: CDR1 MNHNS, CDR2 SASEGT. The CDR3 sequence is CASSFAPGSSYEQYF. As DNA, the CDR3 is TGTGCCAGCAGTTTCGCCCCGGGGAGTTCCTACGAGCAGTACTTC.

The chain uses TRBV7-8 and TRBJ2-7; 7 nucleotides line up with TRBD1. This CDR3 is 14 amino acids long. The V segment lost 6 bases and the J segment 0 bases; nucleotides outside the gene matches: 5. Germline CDR1 SGHVS, CDR2 FQNEAQ. The CDR3 bases are TGTGCCAGCAGTGGGACAGAGAGCTCCTACGAGCAGTACTTC. The encoded protein is CASSGTESSYEQYF.

This sequence joins TRBV30 and TRBJ2-2; 8 bases agree with TRBD2. V shed 3 bases and J 4 bases; nucleotides not matched to a gene: 10. CDR3 size: 16 residues. Germline V gene sequence: CDR1 GTSNPN, CDR2 SVGIG (reference sequence). The CDR3 coding sequence is TGTGCCTGGAGCGGACAACTAGCGGAAAGCACCGGGGAGCTGTTTTTT. Translated: CAWSGQLAESTGELFF.

This chain uses TRBV29-1 with TRBJ2-2, with D possibly being TRBD2 (5 bases). The CDR3 spans 14 residues. V was shortened by 5 bases and J by 3 bases, with 13 bases between the two germline ends. Germline V gene data show CDR1 as SQVTM and CDR2 as ANQGSEA. This CDR3 reads CSVRTDSYTGELFF. DNA of the CDR3: TGCAGCGTTCGGACTGACTCTTACACCGGGGAGCTGTTTTTT.

The V and J genes are TRBV11-2 and TRBJ2-3; D gene ambiguous. V dropped 0 bases and J dropped 2 bases, with 9 bases sitting between them. This CDR3 contains 15 residues. The V gene's germline CDR1 is SGHAT and CDR2 FQNNGV. The CDR3 sequence: CASSLDLPYTDTQYF. The CDR3 DNA reads as TGTGCCAGCAGCTTAGATCTCCCCTACACAGATACGCAGTATTTT.

V is TRBV6-5 and J is TRBJ1-1, with a tentative D call TRBD1 (6 bases). The V gene's germline CDR1 is MNHEY and CDR2 SVGAGI. Trimming pared 8 bases from V and 1 base from J, leaving 14 bases between. This CDR3 has 14 residues. The CDR3 loop is CASGGQFPNTEAFF. DNA for the CDR3: TGTGCCAGCGGAGGACAGTTCCCGAACACTGAAGCTTTCTTT.

The chain uses TRBV5-6 and TRBJ2-1, with D hard to call. Germline-derived CDR1 and CDR2 are SGHDT and YYEEEE. The CDR3 length is 12 residues. Trimming took off 3 bases at V and 6 bases at J, with 7 bases between the two ends. Here the CDR3 DNA reads TGTGCCAGCAGCTCGTCGAGCAATGAGCAGTTCTTC. Its protein product is CASSSSSNEQFF.

The chain combines TRBV9 with TRBJ1-1, with D perhaps matching TRBD1 (5 bases). The CDR3 is 15 residues long. V lost 2 bases and J lost 1, with 12 bases in between. Looked up from germline, CDR1 is SGDLS and CDR2 is YYNGEE. Written as DNA, the CDR3 is TGTGCCAGCAGCGTCGACAGCTACTCGAACACTGAAGCTTTCTTT. It translates to CASSVDSYSNTEAFF. The full variable domain, rest sourced from reference TRBV9 and TRBJ1-1, is DSGVTQTPKHLITATGQRVTLRCSPRSGDLSVYWYQQSLDQGLQFLIQYYNGEERAKGNILERFSAQQFPDLHSELNLSSLELGDSALYFCASSVDSYSNTEAFFGQGTRLTVV.

The chain joins TRBV9 to TRBJ1-2; TRBD1 aligns across 9 bases. The CDR3 runs 16 residues. Trimming cost V 0 bases and J 7 bases; bases outside gene matches: 10. CDR1 and CDR2 (germline): SGDLS, YYNGEE. The CDR3 reads CASSVEAGTGFSGYTF. CDR3 in DNA: TGTGCCAGCAGCGTAGAAGCCGGGACAGGGTTTAGTGGCTACACCTTC.